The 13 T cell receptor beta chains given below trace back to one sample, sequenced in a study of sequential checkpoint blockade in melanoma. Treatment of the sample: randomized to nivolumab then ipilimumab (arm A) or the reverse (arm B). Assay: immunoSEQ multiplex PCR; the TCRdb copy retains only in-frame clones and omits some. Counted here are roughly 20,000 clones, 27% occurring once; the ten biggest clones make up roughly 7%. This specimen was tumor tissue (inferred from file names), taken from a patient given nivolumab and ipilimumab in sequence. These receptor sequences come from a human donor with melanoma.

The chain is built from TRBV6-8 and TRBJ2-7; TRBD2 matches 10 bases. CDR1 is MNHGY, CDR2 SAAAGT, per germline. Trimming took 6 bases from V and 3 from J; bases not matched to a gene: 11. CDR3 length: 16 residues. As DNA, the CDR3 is TGTGCCAGCAGGGACCCCGGGACTAGCGTATACTACGAGCAGTACTTC. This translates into CASRDPGTSVYYEQYF.

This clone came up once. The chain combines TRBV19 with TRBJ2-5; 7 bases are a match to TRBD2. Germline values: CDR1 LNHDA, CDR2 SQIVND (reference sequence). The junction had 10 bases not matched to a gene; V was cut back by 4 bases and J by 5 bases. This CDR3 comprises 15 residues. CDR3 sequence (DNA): TGTGCCAGTAGTACCGGACTAGGGGCCAGGGAGACCCAGTACTTC. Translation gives CASSTGLGARETQYF.

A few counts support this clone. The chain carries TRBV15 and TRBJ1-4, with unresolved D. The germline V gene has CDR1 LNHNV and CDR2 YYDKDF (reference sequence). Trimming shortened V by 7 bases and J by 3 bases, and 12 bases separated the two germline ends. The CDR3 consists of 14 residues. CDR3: CATNPGPSNEKLFF. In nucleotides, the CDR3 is TGTGCCACCAATCCCGGACCTTCTAATGAAAAACTGTTTTTT.

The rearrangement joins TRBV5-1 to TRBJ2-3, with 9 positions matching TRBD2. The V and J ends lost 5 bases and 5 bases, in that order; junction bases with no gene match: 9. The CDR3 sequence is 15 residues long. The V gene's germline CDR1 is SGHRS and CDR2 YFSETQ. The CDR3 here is CASRKAGGMGDTQYF. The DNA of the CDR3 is TGCGCCAGCAGAAAGGCGGGGGGGATGGGAGATACGCAGTATTTT.

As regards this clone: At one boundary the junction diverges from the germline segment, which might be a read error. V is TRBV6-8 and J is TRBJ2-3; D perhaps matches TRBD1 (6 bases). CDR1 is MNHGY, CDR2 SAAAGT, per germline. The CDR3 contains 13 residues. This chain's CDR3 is CAISGGITDTQYF. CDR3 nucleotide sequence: TGTGCCATCAGTGGGGGCATCACAGATACGCAGTATTTT.

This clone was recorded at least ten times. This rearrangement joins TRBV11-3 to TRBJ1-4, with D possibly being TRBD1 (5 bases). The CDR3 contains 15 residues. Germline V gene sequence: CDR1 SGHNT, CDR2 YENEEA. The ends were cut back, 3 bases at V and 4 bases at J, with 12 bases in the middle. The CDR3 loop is CASSLGRRGNEKLFF. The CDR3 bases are TGTGCCAGCAGCTTGGGGCGCAGAGGTAATGAAAAACTGTTTTTT.

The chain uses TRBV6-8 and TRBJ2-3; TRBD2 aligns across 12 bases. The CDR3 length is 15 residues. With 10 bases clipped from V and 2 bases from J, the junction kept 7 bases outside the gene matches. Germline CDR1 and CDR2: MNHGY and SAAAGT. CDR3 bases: TGTGCCATCGAGGCTAGCGGGGGGGTCACAGATACGCAGTATTTT. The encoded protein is CAIEASGGVTDTQYF.

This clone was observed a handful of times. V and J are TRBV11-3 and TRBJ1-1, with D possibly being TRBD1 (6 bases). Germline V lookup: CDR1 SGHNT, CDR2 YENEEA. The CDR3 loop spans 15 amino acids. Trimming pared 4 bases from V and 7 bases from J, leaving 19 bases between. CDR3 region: CASSSQTNREGEAFF. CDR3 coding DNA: TGTGCCAGCAGCTCTCAAACGAACAGGGAGGGTGAAGCTTTCTTT.

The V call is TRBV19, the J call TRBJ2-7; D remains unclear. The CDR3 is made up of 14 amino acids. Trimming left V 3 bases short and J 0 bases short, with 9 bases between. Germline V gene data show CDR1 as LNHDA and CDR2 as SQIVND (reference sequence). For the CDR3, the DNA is TGTGCCAGTAGTATGGGTCCAAGCTCCTACGAGCAGTACTTC. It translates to CASSMGPSSYEQYF.

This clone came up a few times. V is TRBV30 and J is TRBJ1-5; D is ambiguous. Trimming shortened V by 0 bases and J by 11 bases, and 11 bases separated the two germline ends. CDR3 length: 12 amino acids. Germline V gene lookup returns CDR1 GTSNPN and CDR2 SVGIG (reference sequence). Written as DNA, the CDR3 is TGTGCCTGGAGTGTGGCAAAATCATCCCAGCATTTT. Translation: CAWSVAKSSQHF.

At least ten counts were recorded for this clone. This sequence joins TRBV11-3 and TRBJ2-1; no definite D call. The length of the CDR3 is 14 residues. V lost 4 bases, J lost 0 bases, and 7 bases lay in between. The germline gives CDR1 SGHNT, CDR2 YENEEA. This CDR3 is CASSSFDSYNEQFF. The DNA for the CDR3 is TGTGCCAGCAGCTCTTTTGACTCCTACAATGAGCAGTTCTTC.

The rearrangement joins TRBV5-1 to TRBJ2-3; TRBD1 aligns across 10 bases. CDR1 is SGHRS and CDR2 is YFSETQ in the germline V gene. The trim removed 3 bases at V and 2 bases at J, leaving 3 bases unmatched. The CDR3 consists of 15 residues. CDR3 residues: CASSSGQGNTDTQYF. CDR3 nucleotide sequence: TGCGCCAGCAGCTCGGGACAGGGGAACACAGATACGCAGTATTTT.

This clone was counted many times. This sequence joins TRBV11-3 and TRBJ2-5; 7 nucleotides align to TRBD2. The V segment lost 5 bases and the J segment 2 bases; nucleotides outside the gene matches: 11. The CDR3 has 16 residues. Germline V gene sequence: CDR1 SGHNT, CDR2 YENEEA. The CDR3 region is CASSPAGRGEQETQYF. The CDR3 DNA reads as TGTGCCAGCAGCCCCGCCGGCCGGGGGGAACAAGAGACCCAGTACTTC.